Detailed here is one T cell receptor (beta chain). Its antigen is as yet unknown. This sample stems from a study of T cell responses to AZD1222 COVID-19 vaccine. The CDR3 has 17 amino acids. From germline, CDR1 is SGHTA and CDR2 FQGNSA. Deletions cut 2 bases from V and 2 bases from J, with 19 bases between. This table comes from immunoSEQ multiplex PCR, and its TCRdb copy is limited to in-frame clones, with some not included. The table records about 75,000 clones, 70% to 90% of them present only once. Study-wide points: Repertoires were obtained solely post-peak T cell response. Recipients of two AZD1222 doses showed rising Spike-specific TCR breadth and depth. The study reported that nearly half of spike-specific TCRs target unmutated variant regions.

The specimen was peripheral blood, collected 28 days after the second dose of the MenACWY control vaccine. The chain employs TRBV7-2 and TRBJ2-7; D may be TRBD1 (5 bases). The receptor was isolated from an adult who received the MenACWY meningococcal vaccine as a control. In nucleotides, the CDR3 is TGTGCCAGCAGCTTAAGAGAGGTGAAAGTAGGGGCCTACGAGCAGTACTTC. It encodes CASSLREVKVGAYEQYF.